These 7 T cell receptor beta chains share one sample of origin, sequenced in a study of T cells in Graves' hyperthyroidism and ophthalmopathy. It was RNA transcripts that yielded the amplified TCR beta CDR3 regions. The study used the HTBI primer set for a first-round RT-PCR of the TCR CDR3. TCRdb recomputed calls from the multiplex PCR reads with MiXCR, one row per CDR3 protein. The table lists around 700,000 distinct CDR3 sequences, around 20% of them singletons. The specimen sequenced was blood. The origin of the receptors is a woman aged 45-59 years with Graves' hyperthyroidism that later progressed to Graves' ophthalmopathy.

Note on this clonotype: A clone one base away is much larger, so this may be a read error. The rearrangement joins TRBV5-1 to TRBJ2-3; 7 nucleotides agree with TRBD1. The CDR3 has 16 residues. Germline CDR1 and CDR2: SGHRS and YFSETQ. The CDR3 coding sequence is TGCGCCAGCAGCGTGGGACAGCAAAAGGTCACAGATACGCAGTGTTTT. This codes for CASSVGQQKVTDTQCF.

This clonotype showed up just a few times. J is TRBJ2-1 and V is TRBV19; D may be TRBD1 (6 bases). Germline CDR1 LNHDA, CDR2 SQIVND (reference sequence). The CDR3 sequence is 17 residues long. The V gene lost 6 bases and the J gene lost 6 bases, with 24 bases spanning the gap. The CDR3 coding sequence is TGTGCCAGTAGCCCCTCAACTAACAGGGTCGCGGGCAATGAGCAGTTCTTC. Translated, it gives CASSPSTNRVAGNEQFF.

This clonotype has just a few counts. This chain joins TRBV7-9 and TRBJ1-6; maybe TRBD1 (6 bases). The CDR3 spans 18 residues. Per the germline V gene, CDR1 is SEHNR and CDR2 is FQNEAQ (reference sequence). V was pared by 5 bases and J by 9 bases, with 26 bases between. The CDR3 here is CASSPQRSTGYGISPLHF. The DNA for the CDR3 is TGTGCCAGCAGCCCGCAGCGCAGCACAGGGTACGGAATTTCACCCCTCCACTTT.

The chain recombines TRBV20-1 with TRBJ2-4; 11 bases align to TRBD1. The ends lost 6 bases at V and 8 bases at J; junction bases unmatched: 3. The CDR3 runs to 12 residues. Germline V gene sequence: CDR1 DFQATT, CDR2 SNEGSKA (reference sequence). The CDR3 region has the DNA TGCAGTGCAAGGGACAGGGGGTACATTCAGTACTTC. Protein sequence: CSARDRGYIQYF.

This clonotype appeared many times. DNA for the CDR3: TGCGCCAGCAGCCAGTTCGGAGAAAAAGGGACTGAAGCTTTCTTT. Translating it yields CASSQFGEKGTEAFF. This chain joins TRBV5-1 and TRBJ1-1; D uncertain. V gave up 4 bases and J gave up 5 bases, with 18 bases separating them. The length of the CDR3 is 15 residues. Germline loops: CDR1 SGHRS, CDR2 YFSETQ. Complete variable domain (other parts from reference TRBV5-1 and TRBJ1-1): KAGVTQTPRYLIKTRGQQVTLSCSPISGHRSVSWYQQTPGQGLQFLFEYFSETQRNKGNFPGRFSGRQFSNSRSEMNVSTLELGDSALYLCASSQFGEKGTEAFFGQGTRLTVV.

This clonotype was seen only a few times. The V and J genes are TRBV5-1 and TRBJ1-1; D ambiguous. The CDR3 is 14 residues long. V was cut by 4 bases and J by 1 base, with 11 bases left in between. CDR1 SGHRS and CDR2 YFSETQ come from the germline V gene. CDR3 protein: CASSVRVGNTEAFF. The CDR3 DNA reads TGCGCCAGCAGCGTCCGGGTCGGGAACACTGAAGCTTTCTTT.

The CDR3: CASSYKPAGGSSYNSPLHF. The CDR3 nucleotides read TGTGCCAGCAGTTACAAACCAGCAGGGGGAAGCTCCTATAATTCACCCCTCCACTTT. V gene TRBV6-5 combines with J gene TRBJ1-6; 7 nucleotides agree with TRBD1. The V gene's germline CDR1 is MNHEY and CDR2 SVGAGI. The V gene end was trimmed by 2 bases and the J gene end by 0 bases; junction bases not matched to a gene: 10. The length of the CDR3 is 19 residues.